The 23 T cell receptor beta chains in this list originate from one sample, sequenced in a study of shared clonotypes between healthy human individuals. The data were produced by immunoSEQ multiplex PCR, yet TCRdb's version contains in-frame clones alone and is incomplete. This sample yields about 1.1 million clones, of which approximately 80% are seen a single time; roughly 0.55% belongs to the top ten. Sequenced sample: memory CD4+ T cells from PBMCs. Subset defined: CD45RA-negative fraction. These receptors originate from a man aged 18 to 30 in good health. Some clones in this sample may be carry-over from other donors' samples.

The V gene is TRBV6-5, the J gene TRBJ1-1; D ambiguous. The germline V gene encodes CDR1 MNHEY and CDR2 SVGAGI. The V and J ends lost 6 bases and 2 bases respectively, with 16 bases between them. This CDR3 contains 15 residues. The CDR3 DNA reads TGTGCCAGCAGACCCCAAGGTAATAGAAACACTGAAGCTTTCTTT. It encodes CASRPQGNRNTEAFF.

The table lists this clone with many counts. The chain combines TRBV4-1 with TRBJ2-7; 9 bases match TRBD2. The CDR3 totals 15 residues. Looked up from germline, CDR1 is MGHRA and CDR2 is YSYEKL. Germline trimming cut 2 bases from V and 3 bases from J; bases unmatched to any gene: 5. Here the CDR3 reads CASSQRFSGSYEQYF. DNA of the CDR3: TGCGCCAGCAGCCAACGCTTTAGCGGGAGCTACGAGCAGTACTTC.

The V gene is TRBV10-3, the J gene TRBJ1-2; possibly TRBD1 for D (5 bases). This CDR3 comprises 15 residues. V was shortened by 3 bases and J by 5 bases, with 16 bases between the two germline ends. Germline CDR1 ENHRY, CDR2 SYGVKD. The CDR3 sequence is CAISDWQGNVYGYTF. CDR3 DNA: TGTGCCATCAGTGACTGGCAGGGCAACGTGTATGGCTACACCTTC.

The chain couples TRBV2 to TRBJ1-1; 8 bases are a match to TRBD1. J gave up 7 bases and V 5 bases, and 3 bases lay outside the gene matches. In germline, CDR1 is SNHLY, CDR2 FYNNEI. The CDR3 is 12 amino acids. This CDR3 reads CASSFTGGEAFF. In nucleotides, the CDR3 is TGTGCCAGCAGTTTTACAGGGGGTGAAGCTTTCTTT.

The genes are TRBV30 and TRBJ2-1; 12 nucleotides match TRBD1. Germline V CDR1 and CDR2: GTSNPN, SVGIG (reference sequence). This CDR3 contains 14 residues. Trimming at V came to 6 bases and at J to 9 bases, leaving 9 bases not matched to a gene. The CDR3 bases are TGTGCCTGTGACCGGGACAGGGGGCTAGTTGAGCAGTTCTTC. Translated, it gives CACDRDRGLVEQFF.

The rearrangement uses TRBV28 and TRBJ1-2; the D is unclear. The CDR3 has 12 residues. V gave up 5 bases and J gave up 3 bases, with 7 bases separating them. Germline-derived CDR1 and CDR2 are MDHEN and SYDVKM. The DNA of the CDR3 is TGTGCCAGCAGTCCCCTGGACTATGGCTACACCTTC. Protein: CASSPLDYGYTF.

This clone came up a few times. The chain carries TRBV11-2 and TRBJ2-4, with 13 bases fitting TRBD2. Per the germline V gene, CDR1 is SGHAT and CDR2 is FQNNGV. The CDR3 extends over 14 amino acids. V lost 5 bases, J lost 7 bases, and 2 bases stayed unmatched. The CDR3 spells CASSRGLAGNIQYF. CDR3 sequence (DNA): TGTGCCAGCAGCCGGGGACTAGCGGGGAACATTCAGTACTTC.

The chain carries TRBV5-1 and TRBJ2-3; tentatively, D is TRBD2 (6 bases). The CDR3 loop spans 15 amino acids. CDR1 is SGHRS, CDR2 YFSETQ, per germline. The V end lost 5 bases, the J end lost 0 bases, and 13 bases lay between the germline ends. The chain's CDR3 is CASRRLATSTDTQYF. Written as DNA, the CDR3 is TGCGCCAGCAGGCGGCTAGCGACCAGCACAGATACGCAGTATTTT.

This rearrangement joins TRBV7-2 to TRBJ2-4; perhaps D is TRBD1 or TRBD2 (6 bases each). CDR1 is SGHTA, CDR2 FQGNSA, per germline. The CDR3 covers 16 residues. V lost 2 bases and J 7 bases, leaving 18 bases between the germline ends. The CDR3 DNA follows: TGTGCCAGCAGCTTAAGGATCGGGGGCGAGGGGAACATTCAGTACTTC. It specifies CASSLRIGGEGNIQYF.

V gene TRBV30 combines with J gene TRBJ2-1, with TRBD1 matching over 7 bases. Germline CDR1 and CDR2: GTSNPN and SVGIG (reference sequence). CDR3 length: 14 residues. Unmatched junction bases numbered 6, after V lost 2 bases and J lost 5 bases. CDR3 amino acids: CAWSSGTANNEQFF. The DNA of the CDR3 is TGTGCCTGGAGTTCCGGGACAGCTAACAATGAGCAGTTCTTC.

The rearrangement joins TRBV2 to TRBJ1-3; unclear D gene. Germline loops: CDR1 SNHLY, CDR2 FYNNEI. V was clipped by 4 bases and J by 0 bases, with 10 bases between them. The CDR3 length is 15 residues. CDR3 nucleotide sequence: TGTGCCAGCAGTGGACTGGGAGTCTCTGGAAACACCATATATTTT. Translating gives CASSGLGVSGNTIYF. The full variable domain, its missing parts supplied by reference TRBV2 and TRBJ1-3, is EPEVTQTPSHQVTQMGQEVILRCVPISNHLYFYWYRQILGQKVEFLVSFYNNEISEKSEIFDDQFSVERPDGSNFTLKIRSTKLEDSAMYFCASSGLGVSGNTIYFGEGSWLTVV.

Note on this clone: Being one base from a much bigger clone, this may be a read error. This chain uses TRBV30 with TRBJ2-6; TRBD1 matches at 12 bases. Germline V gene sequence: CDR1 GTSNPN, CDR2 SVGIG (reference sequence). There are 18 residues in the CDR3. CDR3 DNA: TGTGCCTGGAGGAGGTGGGACAGGGGGCAGTCTGGGGCCAACGCCCTGACTTTC. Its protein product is CAWRRWDRGQSGANALTF. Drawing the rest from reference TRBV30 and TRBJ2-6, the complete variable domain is SQTIHQWPATLVQPVGSPLSLECTVEGTSNPNLYWYRQAAGRGLQLLFYSVGIGQISSEVPQNLSASRPQDRQFILSSKKLLLSDSGFYLCAWRRWDRGQSGANALTFGAGSRLTVL.

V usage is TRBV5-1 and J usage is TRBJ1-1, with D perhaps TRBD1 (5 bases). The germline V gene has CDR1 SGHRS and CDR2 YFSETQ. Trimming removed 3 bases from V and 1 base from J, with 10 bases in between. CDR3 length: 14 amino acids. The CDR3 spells CASSYGTENTEAFF. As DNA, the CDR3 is TGCGCCAGCAGCTACGGGACCGAGAACACTGAAGCTTTCTTT.

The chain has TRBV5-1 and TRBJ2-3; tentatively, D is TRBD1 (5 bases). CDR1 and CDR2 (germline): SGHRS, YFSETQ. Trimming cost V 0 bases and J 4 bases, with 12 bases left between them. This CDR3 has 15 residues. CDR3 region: CASSLDGRVSDTQYF. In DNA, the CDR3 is TGCGCCAGCAGCTTGGATGGCAGGGTTTCAGATACGCAGTATTTT.

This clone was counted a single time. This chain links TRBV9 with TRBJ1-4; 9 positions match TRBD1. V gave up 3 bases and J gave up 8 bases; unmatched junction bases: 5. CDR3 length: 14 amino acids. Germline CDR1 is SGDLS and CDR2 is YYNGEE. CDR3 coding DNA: TGTGCCAGCAGCGGAACCGGGACAGGGGAAAAACTGTTTTTT. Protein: CASSGTGTGEKLFF.

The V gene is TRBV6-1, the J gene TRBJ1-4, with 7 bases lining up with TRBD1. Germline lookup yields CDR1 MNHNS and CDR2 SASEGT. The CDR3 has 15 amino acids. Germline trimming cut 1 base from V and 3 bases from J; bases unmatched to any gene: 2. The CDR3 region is CASSEGGTANEKLFF. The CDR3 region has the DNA TGTGCCAGCAGTGAAGGCGGGACAGCTAATGAAAAACTGTTTTTT.

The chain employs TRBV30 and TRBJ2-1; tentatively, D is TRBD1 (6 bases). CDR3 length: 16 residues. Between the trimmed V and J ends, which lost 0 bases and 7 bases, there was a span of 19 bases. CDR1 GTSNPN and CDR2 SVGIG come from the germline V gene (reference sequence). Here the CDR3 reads CAWSVIPGQRRNEQFF. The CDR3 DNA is TGTGCCTGGAGTGTAATCCCTGGACAGCGCAGGAATGAGCAGTTCTTC.

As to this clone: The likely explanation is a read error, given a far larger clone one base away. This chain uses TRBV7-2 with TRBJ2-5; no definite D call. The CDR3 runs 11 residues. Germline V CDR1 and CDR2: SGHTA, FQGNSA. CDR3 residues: CAGSFSETQYF. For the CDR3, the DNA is TGTGCCGGCAGCTTTTCGGAGACCCAGTACTTC.

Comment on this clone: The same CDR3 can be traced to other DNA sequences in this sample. CDR3 amino acids: CASSSVETQYF. The CDR3 region has the DNA TGTGCCAGCAGTTCCGTGGAGACCCAGTACTTC. The chain links TRBV7-9 to TRBJ2-5; D call uncertain. Germline V gene lookup returns CDR1 SEHNR and CDR2 FQNEAQ (reference sequence). The CDR3 has 11 residues. Deletions cut 6 bases from V and 5 bases from J, with 7 bases between.

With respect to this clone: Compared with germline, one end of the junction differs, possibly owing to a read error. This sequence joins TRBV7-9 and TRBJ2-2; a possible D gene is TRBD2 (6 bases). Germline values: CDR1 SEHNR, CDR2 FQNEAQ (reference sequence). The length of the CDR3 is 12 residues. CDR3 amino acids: CASSVAAGELFF. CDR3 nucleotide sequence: TGTGCCAGCAGCGTAGCGGCCGGGGAGCTGTTTTTT.

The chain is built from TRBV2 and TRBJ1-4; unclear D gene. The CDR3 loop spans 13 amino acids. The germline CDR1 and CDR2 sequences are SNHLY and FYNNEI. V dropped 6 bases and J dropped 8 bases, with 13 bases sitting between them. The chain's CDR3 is CASRRLTGEKLFF. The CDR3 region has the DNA TGTGCCAGCAGGAGGTTGACGGGGGAAAAACTGTTTTTT.

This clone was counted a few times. CDR3 region: CSAPDPYEQYF. The CDR3 DNA sequence: TGCAGTGCCCCTGACCCATACGAGCAGTACTTC. This chain uses TRBV20-1 with TRBJ2-7, with no clear D. Between the trimmed V and J ends, which lost 6 bases and 4 bases, there was a span of 10 bases. Per the germline V gene, CDR1 is DFQATT and CDR2 is SNEGSKA (reference sequence). This CDR3 is 11 amino acids long.

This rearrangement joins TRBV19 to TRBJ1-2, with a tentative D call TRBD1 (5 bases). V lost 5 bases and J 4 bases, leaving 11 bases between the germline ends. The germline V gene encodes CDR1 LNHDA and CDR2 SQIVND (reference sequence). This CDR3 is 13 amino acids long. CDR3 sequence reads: CASSPGRTYGYTF. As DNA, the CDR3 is TGTGCCAGTAGTCCGGGACGGACCTATGGCTACACCTTC.